This T cell receptor (beta chain) is drawn from a study of cytomegalovirus exposure and HLA in healthy donors. General observations from the study: As a later analysis revealed, the rate of TCR association differed by HLA locus, with DRB1 most and HLA-C fewest. When a later analysis compared HLA-associated TCR beta chains with equally common others, the HLA-associated chains turned out to be more clonally expanded and to have lower generation probabilities. Accounts indicate the classifier identified cytomegalovirus status with strong specificity and sensitivity.

In the case of this clone: Its target is unknown.

The PCR made use of 60 Vbeta and 13 Jbeta primers. The table came from immunoSEQ multiplex PCR; TCRdb's copy has only in-frame clones and leaves some out. Among under 200,000 clones listed, approximately 85% were seen once. The sequencing input was PBMCs. This TCR derives from a woman aged 45-60 years in good health and CMV-seronegative.

In DNA, the CDR3 is TGTGCCATCACATGGGGCAGGGGGCAGCCCCAGCATTTT. It translates to CAITWGRGQPQHF. The chain links TRBV28 to TRBJ1-5; TRBD1 aligns across 7 bases. CDR1 and CDR2 (germline): MDHEN, SYDVKM. With 10 bases clipped from V and 7 bases from J, the junction kept 10 bases outside the gene matches. The CDR3 runs to 13 residues.